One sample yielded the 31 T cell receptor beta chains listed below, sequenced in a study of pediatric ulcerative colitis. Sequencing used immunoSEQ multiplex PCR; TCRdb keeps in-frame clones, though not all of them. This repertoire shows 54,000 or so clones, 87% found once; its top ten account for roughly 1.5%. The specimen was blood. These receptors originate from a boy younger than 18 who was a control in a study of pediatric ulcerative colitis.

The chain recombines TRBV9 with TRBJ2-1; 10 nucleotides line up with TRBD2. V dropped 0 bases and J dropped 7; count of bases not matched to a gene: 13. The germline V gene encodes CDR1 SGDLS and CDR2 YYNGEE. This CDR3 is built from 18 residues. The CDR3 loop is CASSVAFLLAGVGNEQFF. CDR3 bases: TGTGCCAGCAGCGTAGCCTTTCTCCTAGCGGGAGTCGGAAATGAGCAGTTCTTC.

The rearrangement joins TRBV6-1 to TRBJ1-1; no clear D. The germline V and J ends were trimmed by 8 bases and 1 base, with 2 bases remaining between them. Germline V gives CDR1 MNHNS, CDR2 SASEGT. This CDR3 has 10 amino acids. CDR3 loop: CASWNTEAFF. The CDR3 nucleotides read TGTGCCAGCTGGAACACTGAAGCTTTCTTT.

CDR3 nucleotides: TGTGCCATCAGTGAGTCCGGGGGCCAAGAGACCCAGTACTTC. Translation: CAISESGGQETQYF. The chain employs TRBV10-3 and TRBJ2-5; maybe TRBD2 (6 bases). This CDR3 contains 14 residues. Trimming removed 0 bases at V and 1 base at J, with 6 bases between. Germline CDR1 is ENHRY and CDR2 is SYGVKD.

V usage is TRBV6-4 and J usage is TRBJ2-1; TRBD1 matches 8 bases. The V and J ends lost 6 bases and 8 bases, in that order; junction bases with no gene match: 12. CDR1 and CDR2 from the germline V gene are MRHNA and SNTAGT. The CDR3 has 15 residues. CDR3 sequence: CASSETSGGGDEQFF. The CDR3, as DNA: TGTGCCAGCAGCGAAACTTCAGGGGGCGGCGATGAGCAGTTCTTC.

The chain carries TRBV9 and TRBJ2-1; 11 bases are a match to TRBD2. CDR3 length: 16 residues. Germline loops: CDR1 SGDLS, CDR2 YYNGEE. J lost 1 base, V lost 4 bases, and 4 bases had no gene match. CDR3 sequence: CASSRGLAASYNEQFF. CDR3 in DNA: TGTGCCAGCAGCAGGGGACTAGCGGCTTCCTACAATGAGCAGTTCTTC.

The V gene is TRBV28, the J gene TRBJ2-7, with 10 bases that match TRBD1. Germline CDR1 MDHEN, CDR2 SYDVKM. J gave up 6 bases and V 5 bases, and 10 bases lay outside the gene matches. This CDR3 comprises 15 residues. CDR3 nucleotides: TGTGCCAGCAGTACACCCGGGACAGGGGCCATCGAGCAGTACTTC. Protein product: CASSTPGTGAIEQYF.

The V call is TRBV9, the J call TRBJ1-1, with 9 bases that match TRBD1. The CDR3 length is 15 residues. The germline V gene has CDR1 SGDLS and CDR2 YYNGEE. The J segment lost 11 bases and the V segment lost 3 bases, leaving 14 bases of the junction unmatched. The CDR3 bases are TGTGCCAGCAGCGCCAGGACAGGGGCCATCCCGGCGGCTTTCTTT. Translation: CASSARTGAIPAAFF.

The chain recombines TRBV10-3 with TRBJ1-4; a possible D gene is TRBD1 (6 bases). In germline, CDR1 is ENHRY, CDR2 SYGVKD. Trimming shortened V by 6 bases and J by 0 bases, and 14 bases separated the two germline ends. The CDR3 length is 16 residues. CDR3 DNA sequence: TGTGCCATCAGCCACAGGGCCCATGCAACTAATGAAAAACTGTTTTTT. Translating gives CAISHRAHATNEKLFF.

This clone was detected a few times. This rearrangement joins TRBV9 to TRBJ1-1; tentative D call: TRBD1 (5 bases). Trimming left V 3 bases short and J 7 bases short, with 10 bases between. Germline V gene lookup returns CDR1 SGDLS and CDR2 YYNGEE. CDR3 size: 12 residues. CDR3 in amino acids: CASSAVGGEAFF. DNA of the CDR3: TGTGCCAGCAGCGCAGTCGGGGGTGAAGCTTTCTTT.

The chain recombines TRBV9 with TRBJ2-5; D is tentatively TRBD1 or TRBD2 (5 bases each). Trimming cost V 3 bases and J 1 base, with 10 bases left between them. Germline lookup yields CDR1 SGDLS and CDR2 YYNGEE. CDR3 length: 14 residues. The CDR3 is CASSAGTAQETQYF. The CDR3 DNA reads TGTGCCAGCAGCGCCGGGACGGCCCAAGAGACCCAGTACTTC.

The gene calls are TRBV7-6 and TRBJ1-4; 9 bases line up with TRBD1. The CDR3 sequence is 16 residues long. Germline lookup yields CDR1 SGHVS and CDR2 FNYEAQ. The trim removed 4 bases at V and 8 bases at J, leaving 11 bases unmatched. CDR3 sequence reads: CASSSQYRTGEEKLFF. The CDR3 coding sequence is TGTGCCAGCAGCTCACAGTATAGGACAGGGGAGGAAAAACTGTTTTTT.

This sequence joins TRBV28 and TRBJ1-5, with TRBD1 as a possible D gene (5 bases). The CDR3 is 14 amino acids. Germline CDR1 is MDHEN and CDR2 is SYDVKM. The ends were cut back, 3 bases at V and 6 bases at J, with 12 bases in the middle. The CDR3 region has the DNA TGTGCCAGCAGTTTGAACAGGCGAGGTCAGCCCCAGCATTTT. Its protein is CASSLNRRGQPQHF.

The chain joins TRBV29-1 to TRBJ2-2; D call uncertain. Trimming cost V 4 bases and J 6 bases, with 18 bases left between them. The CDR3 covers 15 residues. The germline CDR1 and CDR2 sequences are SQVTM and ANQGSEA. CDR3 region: CSVVLSRSFAGELFF. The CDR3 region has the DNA TGCAGCGTTGTCCTTTCCAGATCTTTCGCCGGGGAGCTGTTTTTT.

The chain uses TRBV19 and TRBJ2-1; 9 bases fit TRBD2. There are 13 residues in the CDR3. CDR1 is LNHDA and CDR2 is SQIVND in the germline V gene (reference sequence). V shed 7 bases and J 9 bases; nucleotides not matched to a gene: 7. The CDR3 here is CASTAGGLGEQFF. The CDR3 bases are TGTGCCAGTACGGCGGGAGGGCTGGGTGAGCAGTTCTTC.

The CDR3 protein is CASSYSGASKAEAFF. In DNA form, the CDR3 reads TGTGCCAGCAGTTACTCGGGGGCCTCTAAGGCTGAAGCTTTCTTT. The chain employs TRBV6-6 and TRBJ1-1, with D tentatively TRBD1 (6 bases). Trimming stripped 0 bases from V and 6 bases from J, with 14 bases between. The length of the CDR3 is 15 residues. The V gene's germline CDR1 is MNHNY and CDR2 SVGAGI (reference sequence).

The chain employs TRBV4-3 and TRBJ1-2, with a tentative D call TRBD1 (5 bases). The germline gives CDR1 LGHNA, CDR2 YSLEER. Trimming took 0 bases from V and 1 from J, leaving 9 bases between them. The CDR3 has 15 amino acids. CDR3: CASSQEEGHNYGYTF. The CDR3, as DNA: TGCGCCAGCAGCCAAGAGGAGGGGCATAACTATGGCTACACCTTC.

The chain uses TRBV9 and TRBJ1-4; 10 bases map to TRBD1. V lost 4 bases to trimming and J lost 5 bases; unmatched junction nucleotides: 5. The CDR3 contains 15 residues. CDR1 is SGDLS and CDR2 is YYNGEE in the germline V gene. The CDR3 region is CASSLRQGANEKLFF. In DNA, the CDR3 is TGTGCCAGCAGCCTAAGACAGGGGGCGAATGAAAAACTGTTTTTT.

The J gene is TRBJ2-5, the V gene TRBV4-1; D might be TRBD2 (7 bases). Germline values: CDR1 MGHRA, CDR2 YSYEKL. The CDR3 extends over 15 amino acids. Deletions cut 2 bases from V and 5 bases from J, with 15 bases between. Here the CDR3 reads CASSQSRGEGETQYF. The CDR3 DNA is TGCGCCAGCAGCCAAAGTAGGGGGGAGGGGGAGACCCAGTACTTC.

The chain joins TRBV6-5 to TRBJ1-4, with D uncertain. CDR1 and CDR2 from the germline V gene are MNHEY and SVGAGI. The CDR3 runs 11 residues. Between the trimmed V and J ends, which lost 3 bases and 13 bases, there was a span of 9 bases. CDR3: CASSYGRRLFF. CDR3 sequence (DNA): TGTGCCAGCAGTTATGGAAGAAGACTGTTTTTT.

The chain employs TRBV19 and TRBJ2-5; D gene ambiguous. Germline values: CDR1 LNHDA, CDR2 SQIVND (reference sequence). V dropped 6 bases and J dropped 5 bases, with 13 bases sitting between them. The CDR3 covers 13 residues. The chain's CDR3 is CASSEDPPETQYF. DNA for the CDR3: TGTGCCAGTAGCGAAGATCCACCGGAGACCCAGTACTTC.

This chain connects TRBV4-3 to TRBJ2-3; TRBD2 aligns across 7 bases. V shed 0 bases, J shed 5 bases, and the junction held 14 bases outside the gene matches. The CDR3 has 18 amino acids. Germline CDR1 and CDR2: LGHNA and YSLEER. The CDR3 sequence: CASSQDSRIAGAQDTQYF. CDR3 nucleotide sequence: TGCGCCAGCAGCCAAGATTCCCGGATAGCGGGCGCTCAAGATACGCAGTATTTT.

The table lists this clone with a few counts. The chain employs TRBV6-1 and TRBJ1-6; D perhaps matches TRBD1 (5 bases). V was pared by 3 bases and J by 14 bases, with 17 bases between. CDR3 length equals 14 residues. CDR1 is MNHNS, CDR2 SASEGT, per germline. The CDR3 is CASSDQQEHPSLHF. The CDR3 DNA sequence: TGTGCCAGCAGTGATCAACAGGAACACCCTTCCCTCCACTTT.

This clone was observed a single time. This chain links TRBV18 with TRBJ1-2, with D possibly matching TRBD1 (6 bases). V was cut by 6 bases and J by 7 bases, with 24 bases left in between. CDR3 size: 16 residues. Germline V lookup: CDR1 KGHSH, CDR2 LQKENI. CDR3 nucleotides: TGTGCCAGCTCCCCGGACAGATCAGTTTTCATGTCTGGCTACACCTTC. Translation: CASSPDRSVFMSGYTF.

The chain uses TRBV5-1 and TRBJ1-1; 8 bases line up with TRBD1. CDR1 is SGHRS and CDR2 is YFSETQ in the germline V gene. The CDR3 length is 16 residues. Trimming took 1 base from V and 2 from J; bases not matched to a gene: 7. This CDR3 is CASSLTTGGRNTEAFF. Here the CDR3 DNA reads TGCGCCAGCAGCTTGACCACAGGGGGTAGAAACACTGAAGCTTTCTTT.

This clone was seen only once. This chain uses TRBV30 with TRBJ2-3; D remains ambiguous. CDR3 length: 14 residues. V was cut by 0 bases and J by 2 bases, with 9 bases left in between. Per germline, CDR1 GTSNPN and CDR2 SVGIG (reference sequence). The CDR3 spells CAWSVRQVTDTQYF. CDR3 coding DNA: TGTGCCTGGAGTGTACGTCAGGTCACAGATACGCAGTATTTT.

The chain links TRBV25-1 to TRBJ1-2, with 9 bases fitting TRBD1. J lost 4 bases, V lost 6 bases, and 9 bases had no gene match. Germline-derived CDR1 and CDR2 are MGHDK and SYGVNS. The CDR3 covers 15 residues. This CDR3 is CASRGYRGPVYGYTF. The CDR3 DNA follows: TGTGCCAGCAGGGGCTACAGGGGGCCGGTCTATGGCTACACCTTC.

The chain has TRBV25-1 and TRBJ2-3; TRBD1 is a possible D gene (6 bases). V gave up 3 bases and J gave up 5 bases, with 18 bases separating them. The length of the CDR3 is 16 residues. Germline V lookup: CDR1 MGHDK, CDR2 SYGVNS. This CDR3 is CASSEPRDTGRDTQYF. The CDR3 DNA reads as TGTGCCAGCAGTGAGCCCCGGGACACGGGCAGAGATACGCAGTATTTT.

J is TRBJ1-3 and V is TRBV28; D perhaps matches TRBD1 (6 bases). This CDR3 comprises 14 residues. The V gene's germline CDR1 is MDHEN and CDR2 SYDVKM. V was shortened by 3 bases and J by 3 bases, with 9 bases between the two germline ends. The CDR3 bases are TGTGCCAGCAGTTTCCCCAGGGGTGGAAACACCATATATTTT. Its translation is CASSFPRGGNTIYF.

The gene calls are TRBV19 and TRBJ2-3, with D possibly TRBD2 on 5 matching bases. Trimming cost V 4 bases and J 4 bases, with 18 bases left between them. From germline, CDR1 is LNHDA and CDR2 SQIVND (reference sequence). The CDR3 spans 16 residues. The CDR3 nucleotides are TGTGCCAGTAGTACCCCTTTTGAGGGAGCCGCAGATACGCAGTATTTT. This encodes CASSTPFEGAADTQYF.

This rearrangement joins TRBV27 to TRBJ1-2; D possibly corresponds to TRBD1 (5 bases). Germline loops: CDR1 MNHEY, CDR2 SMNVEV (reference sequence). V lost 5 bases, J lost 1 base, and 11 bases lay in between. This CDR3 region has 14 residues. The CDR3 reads CASSPDTSNYGYTF. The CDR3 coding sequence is TGTGCCAGCAGTCCGGACACCAGTAACTATGGCTACACCTTC.

The CDR3 reads CASSLLTSGSRHYEQYF. The CDR3 region has the DNA TGCGCCAGCAGCCTTCTGACTAGCGGGAGCCGACACTACGAGCAGTACTTC. This chain joins TRBV4-1 and TRBJ2-7; TRBD2 matches at 12 bases. V shed 4 bases and J 3 bases; nucleotides not matched to a gene: 10. Per the germline V gene, CDR1 is MGHRA and CDR2 is YSYEKL. The CDR3 sequence is 17 residues long.